This T cell receptor (beta chain) came from a study of regulatory T cells in long-lasting Graves disease. Time point defined: newly diagnosed GD, antithyroid drugs for less than 3 months. PBMC RNA was the source of the TCR library. This clonotype turned up a few times. Antigen specificity is unknown. The junction differs from germline at one of its ends, possibly a read error. General study results and limits: Persistent disease preferred TRBV28, TRBJ1-2 and TRBJ2-5.

Germline CDR1 reads WSHSY; CDR2 reads SAAADI. This CDR3 is built from 14 residues. Sequencing libraries for TCR beta were prepared with iRepertoire HTBI primers and Arm-PCR of CDR3 regions. Each CDR3 protein is one row after TCRdb ran MiXCR on the multiplex PCR reads. Of under 500,000 distinct CDR3 sequences detected, about 17% appear once; the ten largest clones hold around 11%. These data were likewise used in another study, on T cells in Graves' hyperthyroidism and ophthalmopathy. Per that study: Carried out on the TCR CDR3, a first-round RT-PCR used the HTBI primer set.

The clonotype was recovered from a woman in her 30s with Graves disease. The J gene is TRBJ2-3, the V gene TRBV10-2; possible D gene TRBD2, 6 bases. The sample was peripheral blood mononuclear cells (PBMCs), taken at new diagnosis, from a patient treated with antithyroid drugs. The CDR3 bases are TGCGCCAGCAGCCCCGGGACTCGGTCAGATGCGCAGTATTTT. This gives the protein CASSPGTRSDAQYF.